This paragraph covers one T cell receptor (beta chain) sequence. No antigen is known for it. Researchers made TCR beta libraries by using iRepertoire HTBI primers and running Arm-PCR on CDR3 regions. Via MiXCR, TCRdb re-called the multiplex PCR reads, giving one row per CDR3 protein. The sample gives about 660,000 distinct CDR3 sequences, about 32% of which show up once; roughly 41% is in the top ten. V lost 7 bases to trimming and J lost 2 bases; unmatched junction nucleotides: 8. Germline V CDR1 and CDR2: MNHEY, SMNVEV (reference sequence). The CDR3 has 15 residues. These data come from a study of regulatory T cells in long-lasting Graves disease. Whole-study findings and limits: New patients shared more than 750 public clonotypes, fewer than the approximately 2,500 shared by persistent patients. Accuracy might have suffered from few samples. Persistent disease showed a preference for TRBV28, TRBJ1-2 and TRBJ2-5.

As for time point: persistent/refractory GD, antithyroid drugs over 5 years with positive TRAb. Scientists built the TCR library using RNA that was extracted from PBMCs. Sequences were derived from peripheral blood mononuclear cells (PBMCs), sampled when the disease was refractory, from a patient treated with antithyroid drugs. This sequence joins TRBV27 and TRBJ2-5; 9 nucleotides align to TRBD2. This TCR was recovered from a female donor with Graves disease. The CDR3 spells CASNNAGGKQETQYF. CDR3 nucleotides: TGTGCCAGCAATAATGCGGGAGGGAAACAAGAGACCCAGTACTTC.